This T cell receptor (beta chain) was profiled in a study of T cells in Graves' hyperthyroidism and ophthalmopathy. PBMCs were collected from an approximately 9.4 ml volume of fresh peripheral blood. RNA transcripts served as the template for amplifying TCR beta CDR3 regions. First-round RT-PCR of the TCR CDR3 relied on the HTBI primer set. TCRdb re-derived calls from the multiplex PCR reads in MiXCR, one entry per CDR3 protein. The table lists about 420,000 distinct CDR3 sequences, around 14% of them singletons. This clonotype was seen at least ten times. There are 15 residues in the CDR3. V lost 5 bases, J lost 7 bases, and 10 bases stayed unmatched.

This clonotype originated in a woman aged 18-30 years with Graves' hyperthyroidism. This chain links TRBV12-3 or TRBV12-4 with TRBJ2-1, with 8 bases fitting TRBD2. Sequenced sample: blood. CDR3 DNA sequence: TGTGCCAGCAGTACCACCGGGAGGGAGGGGAATGAGCAGTTCTTC. It is translated as CASSTTGREGNEQFF.